Reported below is one T cell receptor (beta chain). Clones were sequenced by immunoSEQ multiplex PCR, and TCRdb holds only the in-frame ones, with some missing. The sample records under 250,000 clones, about four fifths being singletons. In germline, CDR1 is SEHNR, CDR2 FQNEAQ (reference sequence). CDR3 length: 13 amino acids. V shed 3 bases, J shed 7 bases, and the junction held 2 bases outside the gene matches. This entry is derived from a study of blood T cell repertoires in COVID-19. Study-wide background: Both acute and convalescent COVID-19 samples were obtained from the United States, Italy and Spain.

This chain joins TRBV7-9 and TRBJ1-4, with TRBD1 matching 7 bases. This receptor was taken from a woman aged 60 to 75 with acute or convalescent COVID-19. Material: peripheral blood. CDR3: CASSFGTVEKLFF. The CDR3 nucleotides are TGTGCCAGCAGCTTTGGGACAGTTGAAAAACTGTTTTTT.